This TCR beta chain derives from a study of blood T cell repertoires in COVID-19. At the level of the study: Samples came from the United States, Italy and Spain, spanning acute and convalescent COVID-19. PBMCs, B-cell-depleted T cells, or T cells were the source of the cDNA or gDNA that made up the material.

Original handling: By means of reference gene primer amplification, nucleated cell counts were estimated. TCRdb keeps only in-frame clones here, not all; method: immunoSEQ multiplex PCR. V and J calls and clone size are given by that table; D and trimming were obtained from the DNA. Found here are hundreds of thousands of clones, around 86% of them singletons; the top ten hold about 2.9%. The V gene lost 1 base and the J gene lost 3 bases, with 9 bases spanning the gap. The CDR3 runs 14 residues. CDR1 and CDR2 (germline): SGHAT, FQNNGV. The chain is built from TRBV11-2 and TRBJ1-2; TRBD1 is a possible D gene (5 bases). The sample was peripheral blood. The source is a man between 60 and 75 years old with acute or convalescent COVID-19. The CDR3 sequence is CASSLAGGDYGYTF. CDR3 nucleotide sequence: TGTGCCAGCAGCTTAGCCGGGGGGGACTATGGCTACACCTTC.